This T cell receptor beta chain was identified during a study of spatial heterogeneity in lung cancer. TCRdb ran MiXCR on the 5' RACE reads and lists one entry per CDR3 protein. This table has about 26,000 distinct CDR3 sequences, around 6% appearing once. As to time point: blood at routine non-recurrence follow-up after resection. From tumor, nontumor lung or frozen PBMC, whole RNA was taken unsorted for sequencing. This clonotype has more than one count but fewer than ten. The CDR3 has 14 amino acids. In germline, CDR1 is SNHLY, CDR2 FYNNEI. V shed 6 bases and J shed 3 bases, with 12 bases lying between them.

The V gene is TRBV2, the J gene TRBJ2-1; tentatively, D is TRBD2 (5 bases). Sample: PBMCs, taken at follow-up. This sequence originates from a male donor with early-stage non-small cell lung cancer. The CDR3 region has the DNA TGTGCCAGCAGGGAGAGGAGGAACTACAATGAGCAGTTCTTC. Protein: CASRERRNYNEQFF.